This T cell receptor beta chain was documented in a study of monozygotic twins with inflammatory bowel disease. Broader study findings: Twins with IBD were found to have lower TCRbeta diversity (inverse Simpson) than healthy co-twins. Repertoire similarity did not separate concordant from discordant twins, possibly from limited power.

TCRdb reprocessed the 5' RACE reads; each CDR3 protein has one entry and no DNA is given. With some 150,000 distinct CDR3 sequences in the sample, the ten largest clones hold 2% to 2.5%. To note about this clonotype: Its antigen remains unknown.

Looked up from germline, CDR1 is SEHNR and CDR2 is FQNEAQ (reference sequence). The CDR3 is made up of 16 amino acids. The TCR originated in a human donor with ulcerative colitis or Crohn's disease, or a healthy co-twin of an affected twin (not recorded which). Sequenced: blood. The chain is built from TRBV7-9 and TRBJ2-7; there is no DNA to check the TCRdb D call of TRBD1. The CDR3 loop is CASSLGGGTPSYEQYF.